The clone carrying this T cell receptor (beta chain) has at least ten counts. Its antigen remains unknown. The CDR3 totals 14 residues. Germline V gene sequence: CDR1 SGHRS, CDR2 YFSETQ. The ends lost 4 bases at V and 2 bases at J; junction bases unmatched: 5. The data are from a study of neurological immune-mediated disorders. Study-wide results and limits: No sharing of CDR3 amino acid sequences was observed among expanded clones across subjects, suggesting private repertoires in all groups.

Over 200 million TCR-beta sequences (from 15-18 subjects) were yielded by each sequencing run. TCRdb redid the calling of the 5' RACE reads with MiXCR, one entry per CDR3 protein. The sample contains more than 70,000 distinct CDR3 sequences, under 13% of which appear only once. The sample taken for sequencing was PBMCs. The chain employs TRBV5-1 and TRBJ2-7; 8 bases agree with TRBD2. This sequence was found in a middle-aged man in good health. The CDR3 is CASSREGQAYEQYF. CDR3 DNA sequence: TGCGCCAGCAGCCGGGAGGGCCAGGCCTACGAGCAGTACTTC.